These 4 T cell receptor beta chains originate from one sample sequenced in a study of technical replicates of blood from several donors. The assay was immunoSEQ multiplex PCR, and TCRdb's table has in-frame clones only and misses some. The table includes roughly 80,000 clones, roughly 91% detected once. What was sequenced was T cells isolated from PBMCs. Receptor source: a human donor in good health.

The rearrangement joins TRBV6-5 to TRBJ2-7; no definite D call. CDR3 size: 15 residues. Trimming removed 2 bases from V and 2 bases from J, with 13 bases in between. Germline CDR1 MNHEY, CDR2 SVGAGI. CDR3 loop: CASSYRSLDTYEQYF. In DNA, the CDR3 is TGTGCCAGCAGTTACCGTTCGCTCGACACCTACGAGCAGTACTTC.

V and J are TRBV28 and TRBJ2-7; TRBD1 is a possible D gene (6 bases). Trimming took off 6 bases at V and 2 bases at J, with 20 bases between the two ends. From germline, CDR1 is MDHEN and CDR2 SYDVKM. The CDR3 loop spans 16 amino acids. CDR3 loop: CASSPGVGVGAYEQYF. Written as DNA, the CDR3 is TGTGCCAGCAGCCCAGGGGTTGGTGTAGGGGCCTACGAGCAGTACTTC.

The chain carries TRBV5-5 and TRBJ1-6; no clear D. The V end lost 2 bases, the J end lost 10 bases, and 13 bases lay between the germline ends. From germline, CDR1 is SGHKS and CDR2 YYEKEE (reference sequence). The CDR3 loop spans 14 amino acids. CDR3 residues: CASSFDVQASPLHF. Written as DNA, the CDR3 is TGTGCCAGCAGCTTTGATGTCCAAGCATCACCCCTCCACTTT.

V usage is TRBV5-1 and J usage is TRBJ2-7; TRBD2 might be the D (7 bases). The CDR3 covers 15 residues. V dropped 3 bases and J dropped 0 bases, with 13 bases sitting between them. Germline lookup yields CDR1 SGHRS and CDR2 YFSETQ. The CDR3 reads CASSSFAGASYEQYF. The CDR3 nucleotides are TGCGCCAGCAGCTCATTTGCGGGGGCCTCCTACGAGCAGTACTTC.